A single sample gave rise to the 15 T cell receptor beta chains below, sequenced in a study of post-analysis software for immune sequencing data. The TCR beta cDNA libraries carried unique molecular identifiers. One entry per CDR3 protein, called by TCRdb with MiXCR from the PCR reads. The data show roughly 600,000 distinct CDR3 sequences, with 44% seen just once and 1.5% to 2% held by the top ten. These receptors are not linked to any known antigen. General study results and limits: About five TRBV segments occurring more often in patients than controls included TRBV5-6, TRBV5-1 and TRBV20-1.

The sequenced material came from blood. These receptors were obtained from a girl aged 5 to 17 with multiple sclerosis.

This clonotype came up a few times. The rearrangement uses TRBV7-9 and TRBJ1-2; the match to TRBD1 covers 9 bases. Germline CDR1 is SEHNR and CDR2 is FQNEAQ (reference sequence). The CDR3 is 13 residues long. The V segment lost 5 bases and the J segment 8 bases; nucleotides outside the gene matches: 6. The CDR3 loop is CASSHGQGNGYTF. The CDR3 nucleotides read TGTGCCAGCAGCCATGGACAGGGGAACGGCTACACCTTC.

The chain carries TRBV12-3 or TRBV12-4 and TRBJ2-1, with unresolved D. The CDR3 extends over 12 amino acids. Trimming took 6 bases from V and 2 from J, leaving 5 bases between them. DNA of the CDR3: TGTGCCAGCAGAGCCCCCTACAATGAGCAGTTCTTC. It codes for CASRAPYNEQFF.

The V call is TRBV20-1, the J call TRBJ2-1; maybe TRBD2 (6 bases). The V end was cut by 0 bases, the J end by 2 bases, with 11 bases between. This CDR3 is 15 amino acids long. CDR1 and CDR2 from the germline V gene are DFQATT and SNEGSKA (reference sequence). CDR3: CSARDTASAYNEQFF. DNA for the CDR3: TGCAGTGCTAGAGATACGGCTAGCGCCTACAATGAGCAGTTCTTC.

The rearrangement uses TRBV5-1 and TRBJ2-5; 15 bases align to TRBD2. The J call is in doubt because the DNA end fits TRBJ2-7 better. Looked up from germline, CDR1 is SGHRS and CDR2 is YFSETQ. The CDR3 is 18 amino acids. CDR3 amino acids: CASSLDGLAGGPWGEQYF. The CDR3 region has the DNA TGCGCCAGCAGCTTGGATGGACTAGCGGGAGGGCCGTGGGGCGAGCAGTACTTC.

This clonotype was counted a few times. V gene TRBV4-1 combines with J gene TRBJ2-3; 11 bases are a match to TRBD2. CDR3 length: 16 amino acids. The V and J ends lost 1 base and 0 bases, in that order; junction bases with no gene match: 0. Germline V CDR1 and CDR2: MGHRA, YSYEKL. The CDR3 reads CASSQGTSGSTDTQYF. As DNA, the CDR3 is TGCGCCAGCAGCCAAGGGACTAGCGGGAGCACAGATACGCAGTATTTT.

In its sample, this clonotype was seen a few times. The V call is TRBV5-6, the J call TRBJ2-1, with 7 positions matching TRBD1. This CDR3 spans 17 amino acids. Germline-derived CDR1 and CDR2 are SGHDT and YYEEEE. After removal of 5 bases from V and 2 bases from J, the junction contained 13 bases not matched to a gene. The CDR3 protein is CASSWSPGQPTYNEQFF. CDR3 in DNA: TGTGCCAGCAGTTGGTCACCGGGACAGCCTACCTACAATGAGCAGTTCTTC.

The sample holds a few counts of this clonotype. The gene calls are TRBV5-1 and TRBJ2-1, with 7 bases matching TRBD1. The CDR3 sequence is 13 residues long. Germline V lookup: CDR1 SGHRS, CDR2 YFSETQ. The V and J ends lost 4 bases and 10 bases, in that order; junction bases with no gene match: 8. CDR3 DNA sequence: TGCGCCAGCAGCCCCTCAGGGGGTAAGGAGCAGTTCTTC. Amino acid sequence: CASSPSGGKEQFF.

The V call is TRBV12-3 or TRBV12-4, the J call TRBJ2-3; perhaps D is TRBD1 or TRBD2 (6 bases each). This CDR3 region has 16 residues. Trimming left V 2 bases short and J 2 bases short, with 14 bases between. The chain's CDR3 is CASSLRGPADTDTQYF. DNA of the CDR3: TGTGCCAGCAGTTTACGGGGGCCGGCAGACACAGATACGCAGTATTTT.

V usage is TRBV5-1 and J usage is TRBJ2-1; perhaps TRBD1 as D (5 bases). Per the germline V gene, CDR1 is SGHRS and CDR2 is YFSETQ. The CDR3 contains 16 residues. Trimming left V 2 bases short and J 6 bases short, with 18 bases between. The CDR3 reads CASSFQSGLGPNEQFF. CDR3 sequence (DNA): TGCGCCAGCAGCTTTCAATCGGGCCTGGGGCCCAATGAGCAGTTCTTC. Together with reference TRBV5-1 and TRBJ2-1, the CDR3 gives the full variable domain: KAGVTQTPRYLIKTRGQQVTLSCSPISGHRSVSWYQQTPGQGLQFLFEYFSETQRNKGNFPGRFSGRQFSNSRSEMNVSTLELGDSALYLCASSFQSGLGPNEQFFGPGTRLTVL.

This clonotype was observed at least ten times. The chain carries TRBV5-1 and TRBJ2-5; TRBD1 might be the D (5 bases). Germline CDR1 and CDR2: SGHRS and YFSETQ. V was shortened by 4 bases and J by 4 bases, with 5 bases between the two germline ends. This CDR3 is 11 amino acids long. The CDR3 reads CASSDRETQYF. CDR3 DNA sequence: TGCGCCAGCAGCGACAGAGAGACCCAGTACTTC.

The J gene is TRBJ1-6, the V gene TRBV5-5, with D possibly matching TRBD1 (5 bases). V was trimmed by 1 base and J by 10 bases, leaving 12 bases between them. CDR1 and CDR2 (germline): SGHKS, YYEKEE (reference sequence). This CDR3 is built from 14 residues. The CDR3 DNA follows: TGTGCCAGCAGCTTGTATGGGGACGAGTCACCCCTCCACTTT. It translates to CASSLYGDESPLHF.

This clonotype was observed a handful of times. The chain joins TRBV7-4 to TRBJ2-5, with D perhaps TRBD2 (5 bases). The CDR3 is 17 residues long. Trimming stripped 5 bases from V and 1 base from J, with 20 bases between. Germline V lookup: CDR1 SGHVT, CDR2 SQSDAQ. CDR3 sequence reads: CASSPPGHGGIQETQYF. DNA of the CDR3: TGTGCCAGCAGCCCCCCCGGGCATGGAGGTATCCAAGAGACCCAGTACTTC.

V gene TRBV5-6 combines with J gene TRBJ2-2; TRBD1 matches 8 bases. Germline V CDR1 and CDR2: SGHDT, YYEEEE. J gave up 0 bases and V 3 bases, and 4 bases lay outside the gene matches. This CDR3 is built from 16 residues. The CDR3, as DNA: TGTGCCAGCAGCTCCAGGGGGCTATCGAACACCGGGGAGCTGTTTTTT. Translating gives CASSSRGLSNTGELFF.

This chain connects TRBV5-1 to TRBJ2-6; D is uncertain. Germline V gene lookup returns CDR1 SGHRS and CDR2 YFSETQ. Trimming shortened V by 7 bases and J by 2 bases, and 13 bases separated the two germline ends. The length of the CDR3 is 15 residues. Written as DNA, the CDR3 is TGCGCCAGCCGCTCGACTCCGCCTGGGGCCAACGTCCTGACTTTC. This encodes CASRSTPPGANVLTF.

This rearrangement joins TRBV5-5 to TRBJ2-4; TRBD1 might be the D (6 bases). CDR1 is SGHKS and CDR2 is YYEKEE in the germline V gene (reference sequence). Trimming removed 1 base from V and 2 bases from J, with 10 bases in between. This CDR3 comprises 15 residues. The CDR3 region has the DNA TGTGCCAGCAGCTTGCCAGGGGATTCCAAAAACATTCAGTACTTC. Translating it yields CASSLPGDSKNIQYF. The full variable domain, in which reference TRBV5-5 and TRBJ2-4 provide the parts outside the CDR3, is DAGVTQSPTHLIKTRGQQVTLRCSPISGHKSVSWYQQVLGQGPQFIFQYYEKEERGRGNFPDRFSARQFPNYSSELNVNALLLGDSALYLCASSLPGDSKNIQYFGAGTRLSVL.